This entry lists 8 T cell receptor beta chains sequenced from one sample in a study of cytomegalovirus exposure and HLA in healthy donors. The table came from immunoSEQ multiplex PCR; TCRdb's copy has only in-frame clones and leaves some out. Seen here are some 120,000 clones, roughly 87% observed once, and the top ten hold approximately 1%. Sequencing was performed on PBMCs. These receptors were collected from a young woman in good health and CMV-seronegative.

The rearrangement uses TRBV4-3 and TRBJ1-3, with D unresolved. From germline, CDR1 is LGHNA and CDR2 YSLEER. The CDR3 loop spans 16 amino acids. Trimming stripped 0 bases from V and 0 bases from J, with 9 bases between. CDR3 protein: CASSQEAQYSGNTIYF. As DNA, the CDR3 is TGCGCCAGCAGCCAAGAGGCACAGTACTCTGGAAACACCATATATTTT.

The chain joins TRBV27 to TRBJ2-7, with a tentative D call TRBD2 (5 bases). This CDR3 is built from 13 residues. The germline V gene has CDR1 MNHEY and CDR2 SMNVEV (reference sequence). V lost 3 bases to trimming and J lost 6 bases, with 12 bases between them. The CDR3 DNA reads as TGTGCCAGCAGTTTCAGAGGGATAGGCGAGCAGTACTTC. Translation gives CASSFRGIGEQYF.

This chain joins TRBV7-2 and TRBJ2-1; 7 bases fit TRBD1. Germline V lookup: CDR1 SGHTA, CDR2 FQGNSA. V was clipped by 1 base and J by 4 bases; unmatched bases: 7. This CDR3 comprises 16 residues. CDR3 nucleotide sequence: TGTGCCAGCAGCTTAGTAGGGACAGAGTTTTACAATGAGCAGTTCTTC. Its protein is CASSLVGTEFYNEQFF. The complete variable domain, with remaining parts taken from reference TRBV7-2 and TRBJ2-1, reads GAGVSQSPSNKVTEKGKDVELRCDPISGHTALYWYRQSLGQGLEFLIYFQGNSAPDKSGLPSDRFSAERTGGSVSTLTIQRTQQEDSAVYLCASSLVGTEFYNEQFFGPGTRLTVL.

The chain employs TRBV7-9 and TRBJ2-1; TRBD1 matches at 9 bases. The CDR3 runs 13 residues. Looked up from germline, CDR1 is SEHNR and CDR2 is FQNEAQ (reference sequence). J gave up 11 bases and V 5 bases, and 7 bases lay outside the gene matches. DNA for the CDR3: TGTGCCAGCAGCCCCTCGGACAGGGGCCAGCAGTTCTTC. Protein sequence: CASSPSDRGQQFF.

This chain connects TRBV6-4 to TRBJ2-1; no firm D call. Trimming cost V 7 bases and J 5 bases, with 15 bases left between them. This CDR3 has 14 residues. Germline V gene data show CDR1 as MRHNA and CDR2 as SNTAGT. The CDR3 region has the DNA TGTGCCAGCATCACCGGGTCCAAGAACAATGAGCAGTTCTTC. Amino acid sequence: CASITGSKNNEQFF.

This clone showed up just a few times. The J gene is TRBJ2-2, the V gene TRBV10-1; 10 bases align to TRBD1. The CDR3 covers 13 residues. Germline assignment: CDR1 WNHNN and CDR2 SYGVQD (reference sequence). V lost 8 bases and J lost 7; bases outside the gene matches: 4. The CDR3 loop reads CASGTGVYGELFF. As DNA, the CDR3 is TGCGCCAGCGGGACAGGGGTTTACGGGGAGCTGTTTTTT.

The CDR3 sequence is CASSESGLLDPGELFF. The CDR3 region has the DNA TGCGCCAGCAGTGAGTCGGGGCTCCTCGATCCGGGGGAGCTGTTTTTT. This sequence joins TRBV10-1 and TRBJ2-2, with a possible D match to TRBD1 (5 bases). Germline V lookup: CDR1 WNHNN, CDR2 SYGVQD (reference sequence). Trimming left V 0 bases short and J 8 bases short, with 16 bases between. The CDR3 runs to 16 residues.

This chain connects TRBV6-1 to TRBJ2-1, with D possibly matching TRBD2 (6 bases). Trimming shortened V by 4 bases and J by 10 bases, and 23 bases separated the two germline ends. The CDR3 runs to 16 residues. Germline V gene data show CDR1 as MNHNS and CDR2 as SASEGT. CDR3 DNA: TGTGCCAGCAGTGGGAGGTGGGAGGCTTTCATCAGGGAGCAGTTCTTC. This translates into CASSGRWEAFIREQFF.